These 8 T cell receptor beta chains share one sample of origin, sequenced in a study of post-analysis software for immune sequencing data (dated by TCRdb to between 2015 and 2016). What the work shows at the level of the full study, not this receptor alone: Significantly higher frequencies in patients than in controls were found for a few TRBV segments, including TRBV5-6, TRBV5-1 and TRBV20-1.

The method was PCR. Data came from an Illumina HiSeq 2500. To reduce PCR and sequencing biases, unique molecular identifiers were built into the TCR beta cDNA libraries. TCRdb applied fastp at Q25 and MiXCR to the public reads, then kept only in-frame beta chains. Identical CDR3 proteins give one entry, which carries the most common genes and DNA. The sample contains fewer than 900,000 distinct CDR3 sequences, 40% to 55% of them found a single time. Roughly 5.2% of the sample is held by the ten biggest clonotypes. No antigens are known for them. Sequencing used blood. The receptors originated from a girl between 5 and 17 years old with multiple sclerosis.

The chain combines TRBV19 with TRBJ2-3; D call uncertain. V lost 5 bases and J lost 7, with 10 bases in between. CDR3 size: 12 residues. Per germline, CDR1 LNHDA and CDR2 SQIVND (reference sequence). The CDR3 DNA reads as TGTGCCAGTAGTGCACGAAAAAATACGCAGTATTTT. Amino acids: CASSARKNTQYF.

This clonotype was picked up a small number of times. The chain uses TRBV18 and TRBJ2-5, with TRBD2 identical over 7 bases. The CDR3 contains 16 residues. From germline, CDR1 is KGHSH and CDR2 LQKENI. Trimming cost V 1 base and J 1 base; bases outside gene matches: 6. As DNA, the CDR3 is TGTGCCAGCTCACCACTGCTACTAGCGTTCCAAGAGACCCAGTACTTC. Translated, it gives CASSPLLLAFQETQYF.

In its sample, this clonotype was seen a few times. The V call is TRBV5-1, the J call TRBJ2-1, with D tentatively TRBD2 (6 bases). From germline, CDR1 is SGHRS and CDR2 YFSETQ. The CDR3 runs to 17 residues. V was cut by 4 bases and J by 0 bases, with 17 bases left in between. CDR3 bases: TGCGCCAGCAGCCCTGATTGGGGGAGGCACTCCTACAATGAGCAGTTCTTC. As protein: CASSPDWGRHSYNEQFF.

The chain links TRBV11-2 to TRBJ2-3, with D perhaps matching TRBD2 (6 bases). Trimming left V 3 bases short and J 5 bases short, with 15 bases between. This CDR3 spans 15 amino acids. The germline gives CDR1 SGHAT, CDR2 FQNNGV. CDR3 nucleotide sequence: TGTGCCAGCAGCTTTGCGGGAAAGTTAGGAGATACGCAGTATTTT. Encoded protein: CASSFAGKLGDTQYF.

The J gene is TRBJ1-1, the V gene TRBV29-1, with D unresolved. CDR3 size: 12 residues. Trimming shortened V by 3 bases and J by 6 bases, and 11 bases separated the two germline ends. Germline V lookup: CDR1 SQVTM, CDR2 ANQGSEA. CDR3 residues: CSVETSGAEAFF. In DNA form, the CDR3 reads TGCAGCGTTGAGACCAGCGGGGCTGAAGCTTTCTTT.

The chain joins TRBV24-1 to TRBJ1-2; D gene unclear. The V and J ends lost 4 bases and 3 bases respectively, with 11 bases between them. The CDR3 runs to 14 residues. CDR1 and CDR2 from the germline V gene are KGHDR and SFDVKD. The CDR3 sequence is CATSEPGKDYGYTF. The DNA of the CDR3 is TGTGCCACCAGTGAGCCAGGAAAAGACTATGGCTACACCTTC.

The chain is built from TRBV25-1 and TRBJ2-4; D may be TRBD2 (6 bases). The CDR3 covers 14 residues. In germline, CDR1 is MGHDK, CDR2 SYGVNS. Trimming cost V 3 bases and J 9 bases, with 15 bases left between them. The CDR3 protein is CASSDLGGAGIQYF. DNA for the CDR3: TGTGCCAGCAGTGATCTTGGAGGGGCGGGCATTCAGTACTTC.

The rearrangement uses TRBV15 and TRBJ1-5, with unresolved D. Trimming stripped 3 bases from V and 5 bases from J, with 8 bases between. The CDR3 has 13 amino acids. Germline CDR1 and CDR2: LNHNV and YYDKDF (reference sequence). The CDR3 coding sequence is TGTGCCACCAGCAGGGACGCAGATCAGCCCCAGCATTTT. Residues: CATSRDADQPQHF.